This TCR beta chain was documented in a study of low-dose radiotherapy and immunotherapy resistance in tumors. Study details: Every 2 weeks, cohort 1 got 0.5 Gy, reaching 6.5 Gy to the planning target volume. In Cohort 2, 1 Gy per fraction was delivered every two weeks, for a total of 13 Gy over 26 weeks.

V lost 7 bases and J lost 4, with 10 bases in between. Germline CDR1 is MNHNY and CDR2 is SVGAGI (reference sequence). The CDR3 is made up of 12 amino acids. Treatment combined nivolumab, ipilimumab, aspirin, low-dose cyclophosphamide and low-dose radiotherapy in a dose-escalation trial. Primers targeting TRAV and TRBV primed first-strand cDNA, covering alpha and beta chains. TCR amplification ran approximately 20 PCR cycles using constant-region and V-primer adapter primers. In vitro transcription served to amplify the mRNA that had been isolated. TCRdb re-analysed the reads in MiXCR, keeping a single row per CDR3 protein. The data hold 8,500 to 14,000 distinct CDR3 sequences, with 55% to 65% observed a single time.

This TCR was sampled from a human donor with advanced metastatic prostate, ovarian, gallbladder or colorectal cancer (not recorded which). This table probably holds off-target reads from a library built for another chain. The chain links TRBV6-6 to TRBJ1-1; D is uncertain. CDR3 sequence: CASTSAGTEAFF. CDR3 coding DNA: TGTGCCAGCACCTCAGCGGGCACTGAAGCTTTCTTT.